This T cell receptor (beta chain) was sequenced for a study of TIL therapy for anti-PD-1-resistant metastatic lung cancer (dated by TCRdb to about 2021). Background on the whole study: Enrolled patients had a median age of around 56 years (range roughly 38-80) and a median tumor PD-L1 proportion score of under 7%. Most of the cohort had lung adenocarcinoma, a few tumors were EGFR-mutant and two were ALK-rearranged, and half of the patients were current or former smokers. A median non-synonymous tumor mutation burden of around 1.5 mutations per megabase was determined across the cohort by whole-exome sequencing. T cell receptor beta sequencing of tumor and peripheral blood served to follow clonotypes across the tumor, the expanded TIL product, and serial blood samples. Overall study outcomes, separate from this receptor: Because the cohort was highly selected, with more treatment-naive, never-smoker and oncogene-addicted patients than is typical, generalizability is limited. Compared with baseline intratumoral T cells, expanded TIL cultures were more clonal and less diverse (median clonality 6% vs 31%, p < 0.0001). High clonal turnover was observed in TIL culture, with many enriched product clones not detected in the baseline tumor, which suggested clonal contraction rather than faithful expansion. The study protocol defined all tumor marker inferences as exploratory.

The germline V gene encodes CDR1 MDHEN and CDR2 SYDVKM. The V and J ends are trimmed by 5 bases and 3 bases, leaving 23 bases between them. Measured from the cysteine to the phenylalanine, the CDR3 is 17 residues long. The CDR3 DNA has 51 bases and is translated from base 1. TCR beta CDR3 regions were amplified from genomic DNA by bias-controlled multiplex PCR with the immunoSEQ v3 hsTCRB kit. An Illumina NextSeq 500 was used to sequence the TCR libraries, reaching some 2 million read pairs at survey level or about 4.5-6 million at deep level. Per the source publication's procedure: The immunoSEQ Analyzer software assigned V, D and J genes, filtered out non-productive sequences, and reported clonality. Repertoires were compared by productive Simpson clonality and by the Morisita overlap index of productive TRB rearrangements between infused TIL and blood. TCRdb retrieved this table from immuneACCESS and kept in-frame rearrangements only. Not all clones are present; in checked studies, unresolved V genes account for under half, and no reason is known for the remainder. The DNA was the basis for D and trimming; V, J and clone size are from that table. The sample profile shows roughly 92,000 clones; 50% to 70% of them were found once. The top ten clones comprise about 10% of the sample.

The time point label, read with the paper, signifies: pre-treatment sample, taken before nivolumab and TIL therapy. The baseline tumor samples were excised metastases, mostly pleural nodules or supraclavicular lymph nodes, taken from the same resection that was used to grow TIL. Tumors were collected before any PD-1/PD-L1 blockade, after which patients were given nivolumab, and patients who progressed were given lymphodepletion, an infusion of expanded TIL and IL-2. Adults with stage 4 NSCLC were enrolled in a dual-center phase I trial from late 2017 to early 2020. Samples were obtained from a single-arm, open-label phase I trial in which tumor-infiltrating lymphocyte therapy with nivolumab was evaluated in advanced non-small cell lung cancer. Parts of each resected tumor were snap-frozen in liquid nitrogen and kept at -80 degrees C. Using laser-capture macrodissection, tumor regions of interest were selected on H&E sections, then pulverized into approximately 16 mg aliquots and extracted using Qiagen Allprep kits.

This clone was counted a single time. Which antigen it targets is not known. Base qualities are missing; no much larger clone stands one base away. The sequence was obtained from a person between 30 and 79 years old with non-small cell lung cancer. The chain joins TRBV28 to TRBJ2-7, with an unclear D gene assignment. The sample here was tumor tissue, taken at baseline. The DNA sequence is given as TGTGCCAGCAGTCGTTATCTGACACAGTCAAGACTCTACGAGCAGTACTTC. Its protein product is CASSRYLTQSRLYEQYF. Extended through the reference TRBV28 and TRBJ2-7 proteins, this CDR3 yields the full variable domain: DVKVTQSSRYLVKRTGEKVFLECVQDMDHENMFWYRQDPGLGLRLIYFSYDVKMKEKGDIPEGYSVSREKKERFSLILESASTNQTSMYLCASSRYLTQSRLYEQYFGPGTRLTVT.